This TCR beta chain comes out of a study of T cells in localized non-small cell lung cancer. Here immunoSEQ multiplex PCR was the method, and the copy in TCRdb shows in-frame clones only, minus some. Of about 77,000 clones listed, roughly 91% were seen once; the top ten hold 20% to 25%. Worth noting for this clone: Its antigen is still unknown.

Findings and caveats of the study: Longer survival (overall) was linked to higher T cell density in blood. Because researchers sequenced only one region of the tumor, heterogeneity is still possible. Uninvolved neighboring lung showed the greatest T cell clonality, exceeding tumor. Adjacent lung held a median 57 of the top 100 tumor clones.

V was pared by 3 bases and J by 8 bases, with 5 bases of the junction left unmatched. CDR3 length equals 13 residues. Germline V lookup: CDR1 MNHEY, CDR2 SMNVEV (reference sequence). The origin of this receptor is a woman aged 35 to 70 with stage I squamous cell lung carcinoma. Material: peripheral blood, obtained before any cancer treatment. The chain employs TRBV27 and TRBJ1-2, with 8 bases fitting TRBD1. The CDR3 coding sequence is TGTGCCAGCAGTTTCCGAGGACAGGGCGGCTACACCTTC. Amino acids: CASSFRGQGGYTF.